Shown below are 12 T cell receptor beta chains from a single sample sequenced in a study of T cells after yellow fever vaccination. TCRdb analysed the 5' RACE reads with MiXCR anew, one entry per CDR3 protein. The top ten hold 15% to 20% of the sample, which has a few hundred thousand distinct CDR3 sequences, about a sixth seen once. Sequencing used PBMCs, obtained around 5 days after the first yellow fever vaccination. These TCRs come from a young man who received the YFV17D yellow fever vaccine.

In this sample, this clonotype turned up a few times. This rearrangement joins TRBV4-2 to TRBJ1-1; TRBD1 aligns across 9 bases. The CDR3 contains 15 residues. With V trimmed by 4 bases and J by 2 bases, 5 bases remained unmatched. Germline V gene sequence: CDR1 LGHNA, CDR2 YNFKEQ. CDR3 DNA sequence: TGTGCCAGCAGCCGCCCGGGACAGGGTAACACTGAAGCTTTCTTT. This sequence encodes CASSRPGQGNTEAFF.

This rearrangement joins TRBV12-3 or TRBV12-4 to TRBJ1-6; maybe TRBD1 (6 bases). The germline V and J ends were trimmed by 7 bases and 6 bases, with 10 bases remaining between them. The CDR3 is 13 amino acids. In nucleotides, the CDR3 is TGTGCCAGCACCCTAGGGGGTAATTCACCCCTCCACTTT. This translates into CASTLGGNSPLHF.

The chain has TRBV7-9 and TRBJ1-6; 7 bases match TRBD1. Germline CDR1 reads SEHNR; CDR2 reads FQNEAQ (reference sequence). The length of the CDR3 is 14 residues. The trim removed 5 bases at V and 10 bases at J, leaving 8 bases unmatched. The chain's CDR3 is CASSLDRASSPLHF. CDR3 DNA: TGTGCCAGCAGCCTCGACAGGGCCAGCTCACCCCTCCACTTT.

CDR3 nucleotides: TGTGCCAGCAGCCTAGACGGGTTATTGGGAAACCAGTACTTC. It specifies CASSLDGLLGNQYF. This sequence joins TRBV7-7 and TRBJ2-5; unclear D gene. Germline assignment: CDR1 SSHAT and CDR2 FNYEAQ (reference sequence). This CDR3 has 14 amino acids. V gave up 5 bases and J gave up 10 bases, with 20 bases separating them.

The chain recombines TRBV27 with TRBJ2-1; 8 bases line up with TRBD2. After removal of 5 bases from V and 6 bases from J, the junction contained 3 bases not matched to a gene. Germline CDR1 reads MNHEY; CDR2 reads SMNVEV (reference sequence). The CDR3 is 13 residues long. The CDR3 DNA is TGTGCCAGCAGTCCCGGGACTAGCAATGAGCAGTTCTTC. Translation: CASSPGTSNEQFF.

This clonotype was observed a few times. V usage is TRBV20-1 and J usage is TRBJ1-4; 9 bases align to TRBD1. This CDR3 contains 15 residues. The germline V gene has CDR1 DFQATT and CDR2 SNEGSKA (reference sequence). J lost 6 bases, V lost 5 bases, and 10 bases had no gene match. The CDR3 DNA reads TGCAGTGCTGAAAATCCGGGACAGGGCGATGAAAAACTGTTTTTT. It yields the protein CSAENPGQGDEKLFF.

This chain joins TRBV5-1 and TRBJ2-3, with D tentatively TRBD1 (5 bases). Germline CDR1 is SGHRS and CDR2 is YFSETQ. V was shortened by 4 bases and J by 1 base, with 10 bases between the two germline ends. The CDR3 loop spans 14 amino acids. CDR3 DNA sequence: TGCGCCAGCAGCATCAGGGTGGGCACAGATACGCAGTATTTT. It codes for CASSIRVGTDTQYF.

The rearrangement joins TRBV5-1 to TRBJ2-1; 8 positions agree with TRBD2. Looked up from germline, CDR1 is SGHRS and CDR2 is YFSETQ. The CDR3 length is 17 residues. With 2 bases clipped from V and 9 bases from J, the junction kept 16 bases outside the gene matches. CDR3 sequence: CASSFLNGLAGTSEQFF. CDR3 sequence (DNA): TGCGCCAGCAGCTTCCTCAACGGACTAGCAGGGACAAGTGAGCAGTTCTTC.

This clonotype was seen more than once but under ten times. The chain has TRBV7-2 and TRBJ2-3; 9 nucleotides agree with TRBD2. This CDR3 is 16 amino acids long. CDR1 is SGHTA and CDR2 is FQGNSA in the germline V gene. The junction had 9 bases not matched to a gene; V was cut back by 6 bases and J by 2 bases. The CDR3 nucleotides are TGTGCCAGCAGGGCCCAGAGCGGGGGGTACACAGATACGCAGTATTTT. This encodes CASRAQSGGYTDTQYF.

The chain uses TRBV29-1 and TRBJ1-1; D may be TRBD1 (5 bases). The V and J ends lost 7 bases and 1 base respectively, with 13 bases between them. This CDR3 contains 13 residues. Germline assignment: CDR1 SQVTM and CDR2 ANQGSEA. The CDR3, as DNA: TGCAGCGCAGCGGGACTGGGGAACACTGAAGCTTTCTTT. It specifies CSAAGLGNTEAFF.

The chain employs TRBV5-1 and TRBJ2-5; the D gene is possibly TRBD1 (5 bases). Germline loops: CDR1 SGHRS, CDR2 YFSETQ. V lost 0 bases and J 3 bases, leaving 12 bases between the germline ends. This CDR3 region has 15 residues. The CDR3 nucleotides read TGCGCCAGCAGCTTGGCAAGAGCAGGGAAAGAGACCCAGTACTTC. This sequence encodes CASSLARAGKETQYF.

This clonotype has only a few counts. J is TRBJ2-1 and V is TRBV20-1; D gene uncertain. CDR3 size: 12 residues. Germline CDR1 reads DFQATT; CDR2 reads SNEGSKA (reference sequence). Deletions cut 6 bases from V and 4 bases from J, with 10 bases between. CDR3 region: CSAVAQYNEQFF. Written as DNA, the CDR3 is TGCAGTGCAGTAGCCCAATACAATGAGCAGTTCTTC.